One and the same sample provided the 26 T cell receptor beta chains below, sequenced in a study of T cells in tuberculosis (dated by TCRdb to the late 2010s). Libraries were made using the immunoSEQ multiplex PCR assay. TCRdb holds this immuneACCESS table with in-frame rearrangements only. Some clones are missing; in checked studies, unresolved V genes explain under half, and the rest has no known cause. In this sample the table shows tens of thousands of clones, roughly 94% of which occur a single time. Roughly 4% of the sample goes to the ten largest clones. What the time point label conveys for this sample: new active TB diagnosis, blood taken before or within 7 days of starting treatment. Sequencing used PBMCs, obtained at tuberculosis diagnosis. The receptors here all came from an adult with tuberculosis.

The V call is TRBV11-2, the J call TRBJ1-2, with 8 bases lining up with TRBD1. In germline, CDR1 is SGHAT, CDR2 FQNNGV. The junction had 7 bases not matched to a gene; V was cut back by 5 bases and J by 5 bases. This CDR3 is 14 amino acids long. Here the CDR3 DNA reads TGTGCCAGCAGCGGCACCGGGACAGGATATGGCTACACCTTC. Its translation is CASSGTGTGYGYTF.

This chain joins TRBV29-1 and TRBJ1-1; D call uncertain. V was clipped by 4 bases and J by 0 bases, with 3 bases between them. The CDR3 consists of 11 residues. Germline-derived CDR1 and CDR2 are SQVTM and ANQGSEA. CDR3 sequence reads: CSVVLNTEAFF. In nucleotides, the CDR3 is TGCAGCGTTGTCTTGAACACTGAAGCTTTCTTT.

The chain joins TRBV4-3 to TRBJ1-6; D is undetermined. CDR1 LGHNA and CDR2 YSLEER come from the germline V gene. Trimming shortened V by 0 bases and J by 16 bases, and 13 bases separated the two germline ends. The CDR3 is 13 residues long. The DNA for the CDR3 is TGCGCCAGCAGCCAAGATTCCCGGGAGTTACTCCACTTT. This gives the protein CASSQDSRELLHF.

CDR3 DNA sequence: TGCGCCAGCAGCGCCGGAGAACCCGGAAACACCATATATTTT. This translates into CASSAGEPGNTIYF. The V call is TRBV5-1, the J call TRBJ1-3; D call uncertain. CDR3 length: 14 amino acids. V was shortened by 4 bases and J by 4 bases, with 12 bases between the two germline ends. The germline V gene has CDR1 SGHRS and CDR2 YFSETQ.

CDR3 in amino acids: CASSLGRRGGLRETQYF. The CDR3 region has the DNA TGTGCCAGCAGCCTAGGCCGGCGGGGGGGCCTCCGAGAGACCCAGTACTTC. J is TRBJ2-5 and V is TRBV5-4; 9 nucleotides align to TRBD2. Germline V gene sequence: CDR1 SGHNT, CDR2 YYREEE (reference sequence). With 4 bases clipped from V and 4 bases from J, the junction kept 14 bases outside the gene matches. This CDR3 has 17 residues. The full variable domain, with the rest looked up from reference TRBV5-4 and TRBJ2-5, is ETGVTQSPTHLIKTRGQQVTLRCSSQSGHNTVSWYQQALGQGPQFIFQYYREEENGRGNFPPRFSGLQFPNYSSELNVNALELDDSALYLCASSLGRRGGLRETQYFGPGTRLLVL.

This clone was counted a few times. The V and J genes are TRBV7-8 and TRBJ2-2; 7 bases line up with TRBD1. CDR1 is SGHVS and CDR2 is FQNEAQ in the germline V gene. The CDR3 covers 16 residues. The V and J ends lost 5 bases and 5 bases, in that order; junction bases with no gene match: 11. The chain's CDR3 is CASSPTQGVGTGELFF. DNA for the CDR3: TGTGCCAGCAGCCCCACGCAGGGGGTTGGTACCGGGGAGCTGTTTTTT.

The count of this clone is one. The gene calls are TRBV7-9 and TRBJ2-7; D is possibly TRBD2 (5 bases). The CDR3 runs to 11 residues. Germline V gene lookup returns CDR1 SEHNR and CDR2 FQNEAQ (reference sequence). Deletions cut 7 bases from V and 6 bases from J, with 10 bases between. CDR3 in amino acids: CASTRASEQYF. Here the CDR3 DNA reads TGTGCCAGCACGCGGGCGTCCGAGCAGTACTTC.

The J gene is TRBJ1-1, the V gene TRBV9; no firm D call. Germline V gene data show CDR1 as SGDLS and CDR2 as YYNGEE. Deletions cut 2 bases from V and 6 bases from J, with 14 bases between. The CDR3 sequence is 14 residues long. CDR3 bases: TGTGCCAGCAGCGTGGGCCAGCGGATCGCTGAAGCTTTCTTT. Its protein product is CASSVGQRIAEAFF.

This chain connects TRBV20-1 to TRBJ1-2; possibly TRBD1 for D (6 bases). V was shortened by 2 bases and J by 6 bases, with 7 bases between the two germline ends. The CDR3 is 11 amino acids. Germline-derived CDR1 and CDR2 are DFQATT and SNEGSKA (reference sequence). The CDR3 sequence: CSARQGNGYTF. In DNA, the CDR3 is TGCAGTGCTAGACAGGGGAATGGCTACACCTTC.

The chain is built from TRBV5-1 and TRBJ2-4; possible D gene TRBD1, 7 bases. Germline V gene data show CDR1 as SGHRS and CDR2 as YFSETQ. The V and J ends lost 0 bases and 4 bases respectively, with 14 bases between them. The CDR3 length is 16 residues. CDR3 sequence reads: CASSLAGAGQKNIQYF. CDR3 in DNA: TGCGCCAGCAGCTTGGCCGGGGCGGGACAGAAAAACATTCAGTACTTC.

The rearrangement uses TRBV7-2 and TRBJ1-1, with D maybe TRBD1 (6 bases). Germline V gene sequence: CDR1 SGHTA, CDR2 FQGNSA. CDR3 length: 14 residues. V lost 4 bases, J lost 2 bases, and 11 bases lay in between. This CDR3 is CASSSLGTNTEAFF. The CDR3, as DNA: TGTGCCAGCAGCTCTTTGGGGACAAACACTGAAGCTTTCTTT.

CDR3 nucleotide sequence: TGTGCCAGCAGCCTTCTCTCGGGACAGGGTTTCTACGAGCAGTACTTC. Translated, it gives CASSLLSGQGFYEQYF. This chain connects TRBV9 to TRBJ2-7; 9 bases align to TRBD1. Germline V lookup: CDR1 SGDLS, CDR2 YYNGEE. J was trimmed by 3 bases and V by 4 bases; bases with no gene match: 11. This CDR3 has 16 amino acids.

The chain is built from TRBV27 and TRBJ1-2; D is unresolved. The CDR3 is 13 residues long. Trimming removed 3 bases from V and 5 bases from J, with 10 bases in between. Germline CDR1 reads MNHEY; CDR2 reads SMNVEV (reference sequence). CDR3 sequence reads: CASSFRAGYGYTF. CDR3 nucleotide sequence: TGTGCCAGCAGTTTCCGGGCGGGGTATGGCTACACCTTC.

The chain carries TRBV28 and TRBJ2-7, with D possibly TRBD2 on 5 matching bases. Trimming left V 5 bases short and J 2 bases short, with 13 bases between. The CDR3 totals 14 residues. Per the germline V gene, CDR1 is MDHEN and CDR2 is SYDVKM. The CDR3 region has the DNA TGTGCCAGCAGTCCGGCCGGGATTACCTACGAGCAGTACTTC. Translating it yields CASSPAGITYEQYF.

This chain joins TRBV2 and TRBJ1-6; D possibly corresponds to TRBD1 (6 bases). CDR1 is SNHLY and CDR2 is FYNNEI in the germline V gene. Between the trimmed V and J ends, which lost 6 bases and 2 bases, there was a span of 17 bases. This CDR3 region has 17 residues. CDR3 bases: TGTGCCAGCAGAACCGGACAGTTTAGGGCCTATAATTCACCCCTCCACTTT. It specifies CASRTGQFRAYNSPLHF.

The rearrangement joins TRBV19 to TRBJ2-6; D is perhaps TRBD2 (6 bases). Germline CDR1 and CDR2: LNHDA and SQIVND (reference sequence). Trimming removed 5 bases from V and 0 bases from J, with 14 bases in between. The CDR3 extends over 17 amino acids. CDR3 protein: CASSLPGLNSGANVLTF. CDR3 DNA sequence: TGTGCCAGTAGTCTGCCGGGACTCAACTCTGGGGCCAACGTCCTGACTTTC. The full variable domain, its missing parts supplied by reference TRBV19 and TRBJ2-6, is DGGITQSPKYLFRKEGQNVTLSCEQNLNHDAMYWYRQDPGQGLRLIYYSQIVNDFQKGDIAEGYSVSREKKESFPLTVTSAQKNPTAFYLCASSLPGLNSGANVLTFGAGSRLTVL.

CDR3 in amino acids: CASSVAGTGTDRPIYF. CDR3 sequence (DNA): TGTGCCAGCAGCGTTGCCGGGACAGGGACGGATAGGCCCATATATTTT. The chain employs TRBV11-2 and TRBJ1-3, with 9 nucleotides matching TRBD1. V shed 5 bases, J shed 11 bases, and the junction held 16 bases outside the gene matches. The V gene's germline CDR1 is SGHAT and CDR2 FQNNGV. The CDR3 covers 16 residues.

The CDR3 bases are TGTGCCAGTCTGCTAGCGGGAGTCACAGATACGCAGTATTTT. Protein product: CASLLAGVTDTQYF. The V and J genes are TRBV2 and TRBJ2-3; 10 bases match TRBD2. Per the germline V gene, CDR1 is SNHLY and CDR2 is FYNNEI. V lost 9 bases to trimming and J lost 2 bases; unmatched junction nucleotides: 5. The CDR3 consists of 14 residues.

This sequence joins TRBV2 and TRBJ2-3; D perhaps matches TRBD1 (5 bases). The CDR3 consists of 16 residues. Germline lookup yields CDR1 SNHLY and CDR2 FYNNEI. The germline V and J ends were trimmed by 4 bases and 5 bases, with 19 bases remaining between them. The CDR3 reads CASSVQGSINVDTQYF. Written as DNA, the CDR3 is TGTGCCAGCAGTGTTCAGGGTAGTATTAATGTAGATACGCAGTATTTT.

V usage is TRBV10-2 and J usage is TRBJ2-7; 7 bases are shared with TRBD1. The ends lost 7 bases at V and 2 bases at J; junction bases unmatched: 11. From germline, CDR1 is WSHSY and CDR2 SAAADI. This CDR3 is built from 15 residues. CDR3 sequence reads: CASISRDSGAYEQYF. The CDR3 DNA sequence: TGCGCCAGCATCTCCCGGGACAGTGGAGCCTACGAGCAGTACTTC.

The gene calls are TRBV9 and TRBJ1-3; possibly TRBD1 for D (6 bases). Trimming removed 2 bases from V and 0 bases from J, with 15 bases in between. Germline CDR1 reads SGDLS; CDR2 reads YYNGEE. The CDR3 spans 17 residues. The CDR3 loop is CASSVTGSPVSGNTIYF. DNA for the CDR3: TGTGCCAGCAGCGTTACAGGGAGTCCCGTCTCTGGAAACACCATATATTTT.

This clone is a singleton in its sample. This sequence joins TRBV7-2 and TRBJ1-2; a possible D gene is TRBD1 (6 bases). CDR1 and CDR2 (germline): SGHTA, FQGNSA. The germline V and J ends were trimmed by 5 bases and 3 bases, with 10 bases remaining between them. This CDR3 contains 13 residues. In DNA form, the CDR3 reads TGTGCCAGCAGCCAAGGGGGTGACTATGGCTACACCTTC. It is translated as CASSQGGDYGYTF.

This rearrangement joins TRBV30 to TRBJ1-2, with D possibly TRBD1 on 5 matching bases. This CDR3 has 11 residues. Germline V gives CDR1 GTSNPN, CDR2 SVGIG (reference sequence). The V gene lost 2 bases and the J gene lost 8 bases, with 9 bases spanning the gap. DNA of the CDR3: TGTGCCTGGAGTACGTCAGGGGGCTACACCTTC. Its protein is CAWSTSGGYTF.

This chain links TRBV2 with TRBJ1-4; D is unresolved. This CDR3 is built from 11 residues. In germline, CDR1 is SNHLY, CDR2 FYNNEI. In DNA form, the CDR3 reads TGTCAGTACGGGGTGGATGAAAAACTGTTTTTT. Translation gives CQYGVDEKLFF.

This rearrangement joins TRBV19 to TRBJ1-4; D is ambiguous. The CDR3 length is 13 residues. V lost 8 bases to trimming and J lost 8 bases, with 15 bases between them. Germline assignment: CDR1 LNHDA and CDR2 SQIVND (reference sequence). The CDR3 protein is CASREESREKLFF. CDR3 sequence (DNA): TGTGCCAGTCGAGAGGAAAGCCGAGAAAAACTGTTTTTT.

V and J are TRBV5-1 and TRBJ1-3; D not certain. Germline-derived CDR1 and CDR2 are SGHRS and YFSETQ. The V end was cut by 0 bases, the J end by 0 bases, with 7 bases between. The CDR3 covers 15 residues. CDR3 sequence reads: CASSLAASSGNTIYF. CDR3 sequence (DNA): TGCGCCAGCAGCTTGGCCGCTAGCTCTGGAAACACCATATATTTT.